This T cell receptor beta chain was sequenced in a study of cytomegalovirus exposure and HLA in healthy donors. Trimming cost V 4 bases and J 7 bases, with 16 bases left between them. This CDR3 has 15 residues. Germline V CDR1 and CDR2: SEHNR, FQNEAQ (reference sequence). This PCR relied on a set of 60 Vbeta primers and 13 Jbeta primers. Measured with immunoSEQ multiplex PCR; TCRdb has only the in-frame clones, and not every one. The table records 75,000 to 80,000 clones, more than 55% of them present only once. Study-level points and caveats: Rarity marked most TCR sequences, yet some public TCRs occurred in many donors. Earlier findings revealed that most TCR beta V segments proved productive either about 90% or about 30% of the time. There was a cluster of highly shared sequence variants that was likely a sequencing artifact.

As for this clone: Its antigen is unidentified.

This chain links TRBV7-9 with TRBJ1-4, with D tentatively TRBD1 (5 bases). Sequenced input: PBMCs. The TCR was taken from a man aged 60 to 69 in good health and CMV-seropositive. CDR3 loop: CASSWSSGGLEKLFF. As DNA, the CDR3 is TGTGCCAGCAGCTGGTCCTCGGGGGGACTTGAAAAACTGTTTTTT.